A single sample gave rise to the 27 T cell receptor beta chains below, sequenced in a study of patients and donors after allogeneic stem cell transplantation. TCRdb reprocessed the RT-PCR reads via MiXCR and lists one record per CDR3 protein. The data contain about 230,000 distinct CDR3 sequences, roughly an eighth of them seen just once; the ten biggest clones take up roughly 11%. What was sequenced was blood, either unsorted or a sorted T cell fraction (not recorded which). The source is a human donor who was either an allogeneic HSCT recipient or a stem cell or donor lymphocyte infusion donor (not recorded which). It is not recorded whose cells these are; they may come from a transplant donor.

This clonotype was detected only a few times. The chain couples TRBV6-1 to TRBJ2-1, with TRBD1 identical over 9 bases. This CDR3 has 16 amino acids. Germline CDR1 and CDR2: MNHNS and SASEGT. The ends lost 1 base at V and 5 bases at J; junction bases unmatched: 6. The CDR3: CASSEGDREEDNEQFF. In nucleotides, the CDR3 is TGTGCCAGCAGTGAAGGGGACAGGGAGGAGGACAATGAGCAGTTCTTC.

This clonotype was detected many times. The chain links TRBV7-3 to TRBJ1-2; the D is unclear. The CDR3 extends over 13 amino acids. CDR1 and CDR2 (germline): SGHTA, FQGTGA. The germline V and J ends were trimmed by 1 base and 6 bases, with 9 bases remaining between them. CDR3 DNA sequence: TGTGCCAGCAGCTTAAGGGCAGGAGATGGCTACACCTTC. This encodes CASSLRAGDGYTF.

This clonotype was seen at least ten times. The CDR3 nucleotides are TGTGCCAGCAGCGCCCGATCGGGCTGGGCTAATGAAAAACTGTTTTTT. Amino acids: CASSARSGWANEKLFF. This rearrangement joins TRBV7-2 to TRBJ1-4; D call uncertain. The CDR3 loop spans 16 amino acids. CDR1 and CDR2 from the germline V gene are SGHTA and FQGNSA. Deletions cut 5 bases from V and 3 bases from J, with 16 bases between.

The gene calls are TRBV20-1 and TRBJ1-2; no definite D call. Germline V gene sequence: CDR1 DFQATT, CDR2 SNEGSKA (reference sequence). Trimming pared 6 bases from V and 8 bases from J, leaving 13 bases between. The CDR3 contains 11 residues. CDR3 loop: CSANDDFGYTF. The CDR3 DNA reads TGCAGTGCGAACGATGATTTCGGCTACACCTTC.

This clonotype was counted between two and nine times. The CDR3 region has the DNA TGTGCCAGCAGTGACTCGCCGGGAGTGGCAGATACGCAGTATTTT. This codes for CASSDSPGVADTQYF. The chain uses TRBV6-4 and TRBJ2-3, with TRBD2 as a possible D gene (6 bases). Trimming took off 0 bases at V and 4 bases at J, with 11 bases between the two ends. Germline values: CDR1 MRHNA, CDR2 SNTAGT. The CDR3 has 15 residues.

The CDR3 nucleotides are TGTGCCAGCAGCCCTGGGACTAGCGCAGAGACCCAGTACTTC. Translating gives CASSPGTSAETQYF. The chain joins TRBV4-2 to TRBJ2-5; 10 bases agree with TRBD2. The V gene end was trimmed by 4 bases and the J gene end by 4 bases; junction bases not matched to a gene: 3. The CDR3 covers 14 residues. CDR1 LGHNA and CDR2 YNFKEQ come from the germline V gene.

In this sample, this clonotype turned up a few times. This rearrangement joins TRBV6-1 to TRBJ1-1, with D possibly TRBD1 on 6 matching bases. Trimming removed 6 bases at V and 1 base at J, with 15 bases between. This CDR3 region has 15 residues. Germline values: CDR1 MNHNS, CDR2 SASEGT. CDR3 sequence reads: CASRPPGERNTEAFF. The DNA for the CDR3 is TGTGCCAGCAGGCCCCCAGGGGAAAGGAACACTGAAGCTTTCTTT.

CDR3 nucleotides: TGTGCCAGCACCAAAGGACAGGCAAACACTGAAGCTTTCTTT. This codes for CASTKGQANTEAFF. V is TRBV6-1 and J is TRBJ1-1; 7 bases are a match to TRBD1. CDR3 length: 14 amino acids. The germline V gene encodes CDR1 MNHNS and CDR2 SASEGT. Trimming removed 7 bases from V and 2 bases from J; junction bases left unmatched: 7.

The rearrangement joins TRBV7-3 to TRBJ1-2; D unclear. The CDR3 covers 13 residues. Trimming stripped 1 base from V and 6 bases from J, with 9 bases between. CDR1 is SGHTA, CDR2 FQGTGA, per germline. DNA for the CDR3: TGTGCCAGCAGCTTAATCGGTTCGGATGGCTACACCTTC. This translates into CASSLIGSDGYTF.

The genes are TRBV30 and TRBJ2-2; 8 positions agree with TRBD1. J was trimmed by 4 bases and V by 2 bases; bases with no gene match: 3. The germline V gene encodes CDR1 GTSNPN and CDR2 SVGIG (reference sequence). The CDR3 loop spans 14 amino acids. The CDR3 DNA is TGTGCCTGGAGTCTAGACAGGGGCACCGGGGAGCTGTTTTTT. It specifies CAWSLDRGTGELFF.

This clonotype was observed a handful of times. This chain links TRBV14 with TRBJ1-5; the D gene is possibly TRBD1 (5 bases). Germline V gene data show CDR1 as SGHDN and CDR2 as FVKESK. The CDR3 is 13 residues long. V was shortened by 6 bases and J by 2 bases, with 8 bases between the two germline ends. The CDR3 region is CASSTGGNQPQHF. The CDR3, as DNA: TGTGCCAGCAGTACAGGTGGCAATCAGCCCCAGCATTTT.

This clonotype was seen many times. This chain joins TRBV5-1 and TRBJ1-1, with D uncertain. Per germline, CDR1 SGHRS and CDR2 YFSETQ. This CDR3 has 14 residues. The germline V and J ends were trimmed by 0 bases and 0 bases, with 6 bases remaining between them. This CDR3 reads CASSLAGMNTEAFF. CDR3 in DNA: TGCGCCAGCAGCTTGGCGGGTATGAACACTGAAGCTTTCTTT.

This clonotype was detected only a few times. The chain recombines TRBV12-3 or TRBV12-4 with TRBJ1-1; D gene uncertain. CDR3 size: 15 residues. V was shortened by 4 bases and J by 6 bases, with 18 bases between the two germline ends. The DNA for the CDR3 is TGTGCCAGCAGTTCCCTGACATCGGACTTAGCTGAAGCTTTCTTT. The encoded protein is CASSSLTSDLAEAFF.

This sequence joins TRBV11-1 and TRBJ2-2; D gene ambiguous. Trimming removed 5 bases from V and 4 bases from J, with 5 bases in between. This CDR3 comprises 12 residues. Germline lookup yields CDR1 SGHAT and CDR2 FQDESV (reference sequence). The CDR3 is CASSVATGELFF. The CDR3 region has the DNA TGTGCCAGCAGCGTTGCCACCGGGGAGCTGTTTTTT.

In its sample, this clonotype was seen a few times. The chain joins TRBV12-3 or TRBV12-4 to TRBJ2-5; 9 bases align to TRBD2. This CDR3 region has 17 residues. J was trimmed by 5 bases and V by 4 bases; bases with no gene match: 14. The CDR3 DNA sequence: TGTGCCAGCAGTTACCGACTTCGTAGCGGGAGCGGGGAGACCCAGTACTTC. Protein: CASSYRLRSGSGETQYF.

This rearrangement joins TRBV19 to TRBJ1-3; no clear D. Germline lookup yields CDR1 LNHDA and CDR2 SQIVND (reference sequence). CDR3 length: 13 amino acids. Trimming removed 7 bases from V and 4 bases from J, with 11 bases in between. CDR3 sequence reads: CASTGLRGNTIYF. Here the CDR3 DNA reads TGTGCCAGTACCGGCCTAAGGGGAAACACCATATATTTT. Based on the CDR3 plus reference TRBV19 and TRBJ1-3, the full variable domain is DGGITQSPKYLFRKEGQNVTLSCEQNLNHDAMYWYRQDPGQGLRLIYYSQIVNDFQKGDIAEGYSVSREKKESFPLTVTSAQKNPTAFYLCASTGLRGNTIYFGEGSWLTVV.

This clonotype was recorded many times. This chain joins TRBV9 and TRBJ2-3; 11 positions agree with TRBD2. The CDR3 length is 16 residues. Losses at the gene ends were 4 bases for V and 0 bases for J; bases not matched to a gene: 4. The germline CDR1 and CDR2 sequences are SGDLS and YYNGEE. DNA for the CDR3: TGTGCCAGCAGCCAAGTAGCGGGAGGGAGCACAGATACGCAGTATTTT. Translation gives CASSQVAGGSTDTQYF.

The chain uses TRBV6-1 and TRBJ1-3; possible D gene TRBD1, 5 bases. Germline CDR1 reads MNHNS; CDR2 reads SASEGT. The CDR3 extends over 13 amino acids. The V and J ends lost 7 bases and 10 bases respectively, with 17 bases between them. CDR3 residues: CASNPGRGETIYF. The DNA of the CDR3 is TGTGCCAGCAACCCCGGGAGGGGAGAAACCATATATTTT.

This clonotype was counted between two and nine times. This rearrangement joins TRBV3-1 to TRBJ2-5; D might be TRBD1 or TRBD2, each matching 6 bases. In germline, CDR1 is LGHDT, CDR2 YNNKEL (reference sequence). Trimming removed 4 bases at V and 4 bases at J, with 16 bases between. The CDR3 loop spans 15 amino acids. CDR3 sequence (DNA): TGTGCCAGCAGCCCGACTGAGGGGGGCGGAGAGACCCAGTACTTC. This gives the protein CASSPTEGGGETQYF.

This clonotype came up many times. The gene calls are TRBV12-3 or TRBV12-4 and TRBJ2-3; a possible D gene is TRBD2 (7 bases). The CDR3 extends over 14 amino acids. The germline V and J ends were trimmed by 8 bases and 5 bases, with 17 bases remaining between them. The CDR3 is CASAGAGRGDTQYF. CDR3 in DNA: TGTGCCAGCGCGGGGGCAGGGCGAGGAGATACGCAGTATTTT.

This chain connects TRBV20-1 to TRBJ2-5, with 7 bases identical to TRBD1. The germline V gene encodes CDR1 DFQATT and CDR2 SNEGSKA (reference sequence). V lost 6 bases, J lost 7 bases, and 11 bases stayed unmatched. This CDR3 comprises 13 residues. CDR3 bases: TGCAGTGCCAAGACAGGGAACCGGGGGACCCAGTACTTC. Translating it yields CSAKTGNRGTQYF.

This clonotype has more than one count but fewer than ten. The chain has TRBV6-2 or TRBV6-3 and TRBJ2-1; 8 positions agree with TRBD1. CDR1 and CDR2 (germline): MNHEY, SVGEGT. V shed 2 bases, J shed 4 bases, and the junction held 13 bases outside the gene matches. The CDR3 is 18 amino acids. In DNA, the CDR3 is TGTGCCAGCAGTTACCGGCACTCGACAGGGGATCTATACAATGAGCAGTTCTTC. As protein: CASSYRHSTGDLYNEQFF.

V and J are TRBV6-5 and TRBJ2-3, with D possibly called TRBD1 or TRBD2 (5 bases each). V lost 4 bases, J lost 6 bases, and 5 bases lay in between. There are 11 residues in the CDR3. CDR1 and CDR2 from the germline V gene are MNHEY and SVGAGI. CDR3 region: CASSWGDTQYF. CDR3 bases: TGTGCCAGCAGTTGGGGGGATACGCAGTATTTT.

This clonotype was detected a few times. The CDR3 protein is CSAPSTLDGTEAFF. For the CDR3, the DNA is TGCAGTGCCCCCAGTACACTGGACGGCACTGAAGCTTTCTTT. This chain connects TRBV20-1 to TRBJ1-1, with D unresolved. The CDR3 spans 14 residues. Germline V gene sequence: CDR1 DFQATT, CDR2 SNEGSKA (reference sequence). The germline V and J ends were trimmed by 6 bases and 4 bases, with 18 bases remaining between them.

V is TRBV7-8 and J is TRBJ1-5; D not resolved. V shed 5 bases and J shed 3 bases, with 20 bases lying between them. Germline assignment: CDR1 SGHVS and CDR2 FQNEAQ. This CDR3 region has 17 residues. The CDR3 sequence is CASSPKGGRDYNQPQHF. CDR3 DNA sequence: TGTGCCAGCAGCCCAAAAGGCGGTCGCGATTACAATCAGCCCCAGCATTTT.

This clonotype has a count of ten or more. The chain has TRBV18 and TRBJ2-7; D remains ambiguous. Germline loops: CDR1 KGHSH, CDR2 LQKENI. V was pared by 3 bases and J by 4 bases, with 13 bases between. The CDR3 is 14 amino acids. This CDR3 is CASSPSPIMYEQYF. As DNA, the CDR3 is TGTGCCAGCTCACCTTCCCCCATTATGTACGAGCAGTACTTC. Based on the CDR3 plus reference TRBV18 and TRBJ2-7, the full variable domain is NAGVMQNPRHLVRRRGQEARLRCSPMKGHSHVYWYRQLPEEGLKFMVYLQKENIIDESGMPKERFSAEFPKEGPSILRIQQVVRGDSAAYFCASSPSPIMYEQYFGPGTRLTVT.

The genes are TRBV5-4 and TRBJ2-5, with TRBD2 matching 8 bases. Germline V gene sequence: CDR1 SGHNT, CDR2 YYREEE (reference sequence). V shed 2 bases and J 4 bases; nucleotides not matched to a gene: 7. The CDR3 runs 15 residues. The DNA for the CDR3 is TGTGCCAGCAGCTTCCTTGCGGGGGGAGGAGAGACCCAGTACTTC. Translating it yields CASSFLAGGGETQYF.